This is a list of T cell receptor beta chains from one sample in a study of cytomegalovirus exposure and HLA in healthy donors. The data were produced by immunoSEQ multiplex PCR, yet TCRdb's version contains in-frame clones alone and is incomplete. This table holds under 200,000 clones, under 80% found once. The sequencing sample was made of PBMCs. The origin of the receptors is a female donor in good health and CMV-seronegative. CDR3s include the opening cysteine and the closing phenylalanine or tryptophan. Fields, in order: clone size, J gene, D gene, V gene, CDR3 DNA, CDR3 protein. The D gene is left open where the match is weak. Size tells how often a clone was seen (once, few, many) or the class of an expanded clone, and some rows leave it out.

abundance: few
j_gene: TRBJ1-1
d_gene: -
v_gene: TRBV4-2
CDR3nt: TGTGCCAGCAGCCAAGATCTAGGGCAGGGAATAGGAGCTTTCTTT
CDR3aa: CASSQDLGQGIGAFF

abundance: few
j_gene: TRBJ2-1
d_gene: TRBD2
v_gene: TRBV6-1
CDR3nt: TGTGCCAGCAGTGGACTAGCGGGGAGCTCCTACAATGAGCAGTTCTTC
CDR3aa: CASSGLAGSSYNEQFF

abundance: -
j_gene: TRBJ2-1
d_gene: TRBD1
v_gene: TRBV7-9
CDR3nt: TGTGCCAGCAGCCCCCGGGACAGGGTAAACAATGAGCAGTTCTTC
CDR3aa: CASSPRDRVNNEQFF

abundance: -
j_gene: TRBJ2-7
d_gene: -
v_gene: TRBV30
CDR3nt: TGTGCCTGGAGTGTAGGGGGAACCTACGAGCAGTACTTC
CDR3aa: CAWSVGGTYEQYF

abundance: once
j_gene: TRBJ1-1
d_gene: TRBD1
v_gene: TRBV5-1
CDR3nt: TGCGCCAGCAGCTCAGGGGACAGGGGGTCTGGTGAAGCTTTCTTT
CDR3aa: CASSSGDRGSGEAFF

abundance: -
j_gene: TRBJ2-7
d_gene: TRBD1
v_gene: TRBV6-1
CDR3nt: TGTGCCAGCAGTGAAGTATGGACAGGGGTCTACGAGCAGTACTTC
CDR3aa: CASSEVWTGVYEQYF

abundance: -
j_gene: TRBJ1-4
d_gene: TRBD1
v_gene: TRBV7-2
CDR3nt: TGTGCCAGCAGCCCGGACAGGGCATGGACTAATGAAAAACTGTTTTTT
CDR3aa: CASSPDRAWTNEKLFF

abundance: -
j_gene: TRBJ2-1
d_gene: TRBD2
v_gene: TRBV19
CDR3nt: TGTGCCAGTTATAGCGGGAGGGGCTCCTACAATGAGCAGTTCTTC
CDR3aa: CASYSGRGSYNEQFF

abundance: -
j_gene: TRBJ1-3
d_gene: -
v_gene: TRBV30
CDR3nt: TGTGCCTGGAGGCCCTTCGCCGGGGATTTCTCTGCTGGAAACACCATATATTTT
CDR3aa: CAWRPFAGDFSAGNTIYF

abundance: -
j_gene: TRBJ1-1
d_gene: TRBD1
v_gene: TRBV30
CDR3nt: TGTGCCTGGCACTCTACCGCCGGACAGGTTTTATTTGGAAGCACTGAAGCTTTCTTT
CDR3aa: CAWHSTAGQVLFGSTEAFF

abundance: -
j_gene: TRBJ1-2
d_gene: -
v_gene: TRBV6-5
CDR3nt: TGTGCCAGCAGCCCCTCTTCGACAGCTAACTATGGCTACACCTTC
CDR3aa: CASSPSSTANYGYTF

abundance: -
j_gene: TRBJ1-6
d_gene: -
v_gene: TRBV5-1
CDR3nt: TGCGCCAGCTCAACAGGGATGGGGAATTCACCCCTCCACTTT
CDR3aa: CASSTGMGNSPLHF

abundance: -
j_gene: TRBJ2-5
d_gene: -
v_gene: TRBV6-6
CDR3nt: TGTGCCAGCAGTTACCAGGGGGGTCAAGAGACCCAGTACTTC
CDR3aa: CASSYQGGQETQYF

abundance: -
j_gene: TRBJ2-7
d_gene: TRBD2
v_gene: TRBV2
CDR3nt: TGTGCCAGCAGTGTGCGAGCGGGGTCCTACGAGCAGTACTTC
CDR3aa: CASSVRAGSYEQYF

abundance: -
j_gene: TRBJ1-1
d_gene: -
v_gene: TRBV5-3
CDR3nt: TGTGCCAGAAGCTCGGCGCCAGGGATGTACACTGAAGCTTTCTTT
CDR3aa: CARSSAPGMYTEAFF

abundance: -
j_gene: TRBJ1-5
d_gene: TRBD1
v_gene: TRBV28
CDR3nt: TGTGCCAGCCTCCCGACAGGGGGCTATCAGCCCCAGCATTTT
CDR3aa: CASLPTGGYQPQHF

abundance: -
j_gene: TRBJ1-1
d_gene: -
v_gene: TRBV11-3
CDR3nt: TGTGCCAGCAGCTTAGTCGGGGGCACTGAAGCTTTCTTT
CDR3aa: CASSLVGGTEAFF

abundance: -
j_gene: TRBJ1-2
d_gene: -
v_gene: TRBV5-8
CDR3nt: TGTGCCAGCAGCTTGTTGGAAACAGACCTTTATGGCTACACCTTC
CDR3aa: CASSLLETDLYGYTF

abundance: -
j_gene: TRBJ2-1
d_gene: -
v_gene: TRBV30
CDR3nt: TGTGCCTGGAGTCAAGCGTCCTACAATGAGCAGTTCTTC
CDR3aa: CAWSQASYNEQFF

abundance: -
j_gene: TRBJ2-1
d_gene: TRBD1
v_gene: TRBV2
CDR3nt: TGTGCCAGCAGCTGGGACAGGGGCAATGAGCAGTTCTTC
CDR3aa: CASSWDRGNEQFF

abundance: -
j_gene: TRBJ1-6
d_gene: -
v_gene: TRBV6-6
CDR3nt: TGTGCCAGCGGAACTGACAACTATAATTCACCCCTCCACTTT
CDR3aa: CASGTDNYNSPLHF

abundance: -
j_gene: TRBJ1-1
d_gene: -
v_gene: TRBV7-6
CDR3nt: TGTGCCAGCAGCTTAGGTGTAATCCGGGACACTGAAGCTTTCTTT
CDR3aa: CASSLGVIRDTEAFF

abundance: -
j_gene: TRBJ1-1
d_gene: -
v_gene: TRBV11-2
CDR3nt: TGTGCCAGCAGCTTTGGAGGGACTGAAGCTTTCTTT
CDR3aa: CASSFGGTEAFF

abundance: -
j_gene: TRBJ2-3
d_gene: TRBD2
v_gene: TRBV5-4
CDR3nt: TGTGCCAGCAGCTTCGGCGGGGGGCCTTCAGCAGATACGCAGTATTTT
CDR3aa: CASSFGGGPSADTQYF

abundance: -
j_gene: TRBJ1-6
d_gene: -
v_gene: TRBV7-3
CDR3nt: TGTGCCAGCAGCACCACAGGGCGGAATTCACCCCTCCACTTT
CDR3aa: CASSTTGRNSPLHF

abundance: once
j_gene: TRBJ2-3
d_gene: TRBD2
v_gene: TRBV4-1
CDR3nt: TGCGCCAGCAGCAGGACTAGCGGCACAGATACGCAGTATTTT
CDR3aa: CASSRTSGTDTQYF

abundance: -
j_gene: TRBJ1-5
d_gene: -
v_gene: TRBV5-5
CDR3nt: TGTGCCAGCAGCCCCGGGACACATAGCAATCAGCCCCAGCATTTT
CDR3aa: CASSPGTHSNQPQHF

abundance: -
j_gene: TRBJ2-2
d_gene: -
v_gene: TRBV6-4
CDR3nt: TGTGCCAGCAGCCCCAGTCGCACCGGGGAGCTGTTTTTT
CDR3aa: CASSPSRTGELFF

abundance: -
j_gene: TRBJ2-5
d_gene: -
v_gene: TRBV27
CDR3nt: TGTGCCACAACAGCAGGTACACCAGAGACCCAGTACTTC
CDR3aa: CATTAGTPETQYF

abundance: -
j_gene: TRBJ2-1
d_gene: TRBD2
v_gene: TRBV2
CDR3nt: TGTGCCATAAGTATGGGACTAGCGGGAGGCTCCTACAATGAGCAGTTCTTC
CDR3aa: CAISMGLAGGSYNEQFF

abundance: -
j_gene: TRBJ2-1
d_gene: TRBD2
v_gene: TRBV4-1
CDR3nt: TGCGCCAGCAGCCAAGACGGCAGCGGGAGTAGATGGTACAATGAGCAGTTCTTC
CDR3aa: CASSQDGSGSRWYNEQFF

abundance: -
j_gene: TRBJ1-3
d_gene: -
v_gene: TRBV18
CDR3nt: TGTGCCAGCTCATCACCAGCCAACTCTGGAAACACCATATATTTT
CDR3aa: CASSSPANSGNTIYF

abundance: few
j_gene: TRBJ1-2
d_gene: -
v_gene: TRBV11-2
CDR3nt: TGTGCCAGCAGCTTTATTGGCGGTGATGGCTACACCTTC
CDR3aa: CASSFIGGDGYTF

abundance: -
j_gene: TRBJ1-6
d_gene: -
v_gene: TRBV5-1
CDR3nt: TGCGCCAGCAGCTTGGACGCGAATCCGCCCCTCCACTTT
CDR3aa: CASSLDANPPLHF

abundance: -
j_gene: TRBJ2-2
d_gene: -
v_gene: TRBV7-2
CDR3nt: TGTGCCAGCAGCTTAGATGGGGCCTTGAACACCGGGGAGCTGTTTTTT
CDR3aa: CASSLDGALNTGELFF

abundance: -
j_gene: TRBJ1-2
d_gene: TRBD1
v_gene: TRBV4-1
CDR3nt: TGCGCCAGCAGCGAAACGACAGGGGCTCCCGGGTATGGCTACACCTTC
CDR3aa: CASSETTGAPGYGYTF

abundance: -
j_gene: TRBJ1-4
d_gene: TRBD1
v_gene: TRBV28
CDR3nt: TGTGCCAGCAGTCAGGGACAGCCTAATGAAAAACTGTTTTTT
CDR3aa: CASSQGQPNEKLFF